Shown below are 7 T cell receptor beta chains from a single sample sequenced in a study of T cells after somatic rescue of genetic block. Profiling relied on immunoSEQ multiplex PCR, and the TCRdb table lists in-frame clones only, not all of them. The table shows about 14,000 clones, with roughly 70% occurring only once. Source material: peripheral blood mononuclear cells (PBMCs). The receptors derive from a man aged 18 to 29.

The chain employs TRBV5-4 and TRBJ2-1; D tentatively reads TRBD1 or TRBD2 (5 bases each). Trimming cost V 0 bases and J 8 bases, with 15 bases left between them. This CDR3 has 15 amino acids. In germline, CDR1 is SGHNT, CDR2 YYREEE (reference sequence). The CDR3 DNA follows: TGTGCCAGCAGCTTGGAGGGGCCCGGGATCCATGAGCAGTTCTTC. As protein: CASSLEGPGIHEQFF. Combining the CDR3 with reference TRBV5-4 and TRBJ2-1 gives the whole variable domain ETGVTQSPTHLIKTRGQQVTLRCSSQSGHNTVSWYQQALGQGPQFIFQYYREEENGRGNFPPRFSGLQFPNYSSELNVNALELDDSALYLCASSLEGPGIHEQFFGPGTRLTVL.

This chain connects TRBV25-1 to TRBJ2-7, with 9 bases identical to TRBD1. V shed 6 bases, J shed 0 bases, and the junction held 12 bases outside the gene matches. The CDR3 runs to 17 residues. CDR1 MGHDK and CDR2 SYGVNS come from the germline V gene. CDR3 protein: CASSGYHGTGSSYEQYF. As DNA, the CDR3 is TGTGCCAGCAGCGGCTATCACGGGACAGGGAGCTCCTACGAGCAGTACTTC.

The chain combines TRBV5-4 with TRBJ1-5; 7 positions agree with TRBD1. The CDR3 extends over 17 amino acids. Germline CDR1 SGHNT, CDR2 YYREEE (reference sequence). The V segment lost 2 bases and the J segment 7 bases; nucleotides outside the gene matches: 15. CDR3: CASSFLSEGARKQPQHF. The CDR3 region has the DNA TGTGCCAGCAGCTTTCTTAGTGAGGGGGCTAGGAAACAGCCCCAGCATTTT.

V gene TRBV25-1 combines with J gene TRBJ2-5; 8 bases agree with TRBD2. Trimming at V came to 5 bases and at J to 3 bases, leaving 2 bases not matched to a gene. Germline V CDR1 and CDR2: MGHDK, SYGVNS. The CDR3 contains 13 residues. The DNA for the CDR3 is TGTGCCAGCAGTATCGGGGGGGAAGAGACCCAGTACTTC. Translation: CASSIGGEETQYF.

This rearrangement joins TRBV28 to TRBJ1-5; D gene unclear. V was cut by 1 base and J by 5 bases, with 3 bases left in between. This CDR3 contains 12 residues. Germline CDR1 reads MDHEN; CDR2 reads SYDVKM. CDR3 loop: CASSLSDQPQHF. Written as DNA, the CDR3 is TGTGCCAGCAGTTTATCTGATCAGCCCCAGCATTTT.

The rearrangement uses TRBV7-8 and TRBJ1-4; D unresolved. The CDR3 is made up of 17 amino acids. The germline V gene has CDR1 SGHVS and CDR2 FQNEAQ. V was shortened by 2 bases and J by 8 bases, with 21 bases between the two germline ends. CDR3 DNA: TGTGCCAGCAGCTTAAGGAACCCTCGGGCCGGGGAGGAAAAACTGTTTTTT. Its protein is CASSLRNPRAGEEKLFF.

A few counts support this clone. The DNA of the CDR3 is TGCGCCAGCAGCTTCGGCCCTAGCACAGATACGCAGTATTTT. Translation gives CASSFGPSTDTQYF. V and J are TRBV5-1 and TRBJ2-3; D call uncertain. Trimming removed 2 bases from V and 0 bases from J, with 7 bases in between. The CDR3 sequence is 14 residues long. Germline CDR1 and CDR2: SGHRS and YFSETQ.